These 32 T cell receptor beta chains share one sample of origin, sequenced in a study of blood T cell repertoires in COVID-19. Libraries were prepared by immunoSEQ multiplex PCR; TCRdb keeps only in-frame clonotypes and omits some of them. Here the sample spans approximately 270,000 clones, around 88% being singletons. Sequenced: peripheral blood. These receptor sequences come from an elderly man with acute or convalescent COVID-19.

This clone was recorded only once. The chain recombines TRBV11-2 with TRBJ2-7, with 7 nucleotides matching TRBD1. The CDR3 covers 12 residues. Losses at the gene ends were 4 bases for V and 6 bases for J; bases not matched to a gene: 3. Germline loops: CDR1 SGHAT, CDR2 FQNNGV. The CDR3 loop is CASSSTGIEQYF. The CDR3 DNA follows: TGTGCCAGCAGCTCGACAGGGATCGAGCAGTACTTC.

J is TRBJ1-5 and V is TRBV4-2; the match to TRBD1 covers 8 bases. From germline, CDR1 is LGHNA and CDR2 YNFKEQ. V gave up 4 bases and J gave up 7 bases; unmatched junction bases: 9. CDR3 length equals 15 residues. This chain's CDR3 is CASSPRTGTGQPQHF. The CDR3 coding sequence is TGTGCCAGCAGCCCCCGGACAGGGACGGGCCAGCCCCAGCATTTT.

The gene calls are TRBV15 and TRBJ2-1; D not certain. Germline V gene lookup returns CDR1 LNHNV and CDR2 YYDKDF (reference sequence). The germline V and J ends were trimmed by 3 bases and 5 bases, with 26 bases remaining between them. This CDR3 region has 19 residues. Written as DNA, the CDR3 is TGTGCCACCAGCAGGGCCAAGACAACTCAGGCTTTGGTCCACAATGAGCAGTTCTTC. Translation gives CATSRAKTTQALVHNEQFF.

The chain is built from TRBV19 and TRBJ1-1; TRBD1 agrees at 7 bases. In germline, CDR1 is LNHDA, CDR2 SQIVND (reference sequence). This CDR3 comprises 16 residues. Trimming cost V 6 bases and J 2 bases; bases outside gene matches: 12. Here the CDR3 reads CASRTRSRGKNTEAFF. The DNA for the CDR3 is TGTGCCAGTAGGACCCGGAGCAGGGGGAAAAACACTGAAGCTTTCTTT. Complete variable domain (other parts from reference TRBV19 and TRBJ1-1): DGGITQSPKYLFRKEGQNVTLSCEQNLNHDAMYWYRQDPGQGLRLIYYSQIVNDFQKGDIAEGYSVSREKKESFPLTVTSAQKNPTAFYLCASRTRSRGKNTEAFFGQGTRLTVV.

The genes are TRBV7-2 and TRBJ1-6; TRBD1 agrees at 10 bases. The CDR3 spans 15 residues. The germline V gene encodes CDR1 SGHTA and CDR2 FQGNSA. V shed 1 base, J shed 11 bases, and the junction held 5 bases outside the gene matches. For the CDR3, the DNA is TGTGCCAGCAGCTTAGGGGACAGGGGATATACACCCCTCCACTTT. Translated, it gives CASSLGDRGYTPLHF.

In DNA, the CDR3 is TGTGCCAGTAGTATAGACGTATCCAGTGAAAAACTGTTTTTT. It specifies CASSIDVSSEKLFF. V is TRBV19 and J is TRBJ1-4, with unresolved D. The ends were cut back, 0 bases at V and 7 bases at J, with 9 bases in the middle. Germline V gene data show CDR1 as LNHDA and CDR2 as SQIVND (reference sequence). CDR3 length equals 14 residues. Full variable domain (remainder filled in from reference TRBV19 and TRBJ1-4): DGGITQSPKYLFRKEGQNVTLSCEQNLNHDAMYWYRQDPGQGLRLIYYSQIVNDFQKGDIAEGYSVSREKKESFPLTVTSAQKNPTAFYLCASSIDVSSEKLFFGSGTQLSVL.

The chain carries TRBV5-1 and TRBJ2-4, with 7 bases fitting TRBD1. The CDR3 sequence is 16 residues long. With V trimmed by 4 bases and J by 0 bases, 7 bases remained unmatched. CDR1 and CDR2 from the germline V gene are SGHRS and YFSETQ. In DNA, the CDR3 is TGCGCCAGCAGCCCTAGACAGGGAACAGCCAAAAACATTCAGTACTTC. As protein: CASSPRQGTAKNIQYF.

The chain couples TRBV12-1 to TRBJ1-6; the table's D gene call, TRBD1, was not cross checked with the DNA. TRBV12-1 is a documented pseudogene. The CDR3 runs to 15 residues. CDR3 protein: CASSFVPQYNSPLHF. The CDR3 DNA sequence: TGTGCCAGCAGCTTTGTTCCCCAATATAATTCACCCCTCCACTTT.

The chain recombines TRBV14 with TRBJ2-3, with D perhaps matching TRBD1 (5 bases). The CDR3 is 15 amino acids. The V end lost 1 base, the J end lost 6 bases, and 14 bases lay between the germline ends. Germline V lookup: CDR1 SGHDN, CDR2 FVKESK. For the CDR3, the DNA is TGTGCCAGCAGCCAAGGTTCTACAGGAGTTGATACGCAGTATTTT. This translates into CASSQGSTGVDTQYF. Complete variable domain (other parts from reference TRBV14 and TRBJ2-3): EAGVTQFPSHSVIEKGQTVTLRCDPISGHDNLYWYRRVMGKEIKFLLHFVKESKQDESGMPNNRFLAERTGGTYSTLKVQPAELEDSGVYFCASSQGSTGVDTQYFGPGTRLTVL.

CDR3 amino acids: CAGGTDSSYEQYF. CDR3 bases: TGTGCCGGCGGGACGGATAGCTCCTACGAGCAGTACTTC. This chain connects TRBV2 to TRBJ2-7; D may be TRBD2 (6 bases). Trimming took 11 bases from V and 0 from J, leaving 14 bases between them. Germline CDR1 and CDR2: SNHLY and FYNNEI. This CDR3 contains 13 residues.

The V gene is TRBV5-4, the J gene TRBJ2-2; D is unresolved. Germline CDR1 is SGHNT and CDR2 is YYREEE (reference sequence). The CDR3 sequence is 17 residues long. V lost 4 bases and J 0 bases, leaving 16 bases between the germline ends. CDR3 amino acids: CASSPRILATNTGELFF. CDR3 coding DNA: TGTGCCAGCAGCCCGCGGATCTTGGCTACGAACACCGGGGAGCTGTTTTTT.

The V gene is TRBV27, the J gene TRBJ2-3; 8 bases agree with TRBD2. Germline CDR1 is MNHEY and CDR2 is SMNVEV (reference sequence). J was trimmed by 4 bases and V by 5 bases; bases with no gene match: 11. The CDR3 loop spans 16 amino acids. CDR3 amino acids: CASSVEGTSGADTQYF. The CDR3 DNA reads as TGTGCCAGCAGTGTAGAGGGGACTAGTGGCGCAGATACGCAGTATTTT.

This sequence joins TRBV7-6 and TRBJ2-6, with 8 bases lining up with TRBD1. The ends lost 4 bases at V and 0 bases at J; junction bases unmatched: 5. This CDR3 is built from 17 residues. Germline V gene lookup returns CDR1 SGHVS and CDR2 FNYEAQ. CDR3 loop: CASSSGQAYSGANVLTF. CDR3 coding DNA: TGTGCCAGCAGCTCGGGACAGGCCTACTCTGGGGCCAACGTCCTGACTTTC.

CDR3 sequence reads: CASSFGGTGELFF. The DNA for the CDR3 is TGTGCCAGCAGCTTTGGGGGGACCGGGGAGCTGTTTTTT. V is TRBV7-9 and J is TRBJ2-2; tentative D call: TRBD2 (6 bases). The CDR3 totals 13 residues. The germline V gene has CDR1 SEHNR and CDR2 FQNEAQ (reference sequence). V lost 3 bases to trimming and J lost 5 bases, with 7 bases between them.

V and J are TRBV11-2 and TRBJ2-5; D perhaps matches TRBD2 (5 bases). The CDR3 length is 13 residues. Germline CDR1 and CDR2: SGHAT and FQNNGV. Deletions cut 4 bases from V and 1 base from J, with 7 bases between. CDR3 nucleotides: TGTGCCAGCAGCTCAAGCGGCCAAGAGACCCAGTACTTC. Translated: CASSSSGQETQYF.

This clone appeared a single time. The V and J genes are TRBV5-6 and TRBJ1-5; D is perhaps TRBD1 (5 bases). CDR1 is SGHDT, CDR2 YYEEEE, per germline. Trimming cost V 3 bases and J 6 bases, with 28 bases left between them. The CDR3 contains 19 residues. The CDR3 region is CASSYKGRLQRTGGQPQHF. Here the CDR3 DNA reads TGTGCCAGCAGCTATAAAGGCAGGCTCCAGAGAACCGGGGGTCAGCCCCAGCATTTT.

The chain couples TRBV24-1 to TRBJ2-2; 8 bases fit TRBD1. V lost 2 bases, J lost 5 bases, and 9 bases stayed unmatched. The germline CDR1 and CDR2 sequences are KGHDR and SFDVKD. CDR3 length: 17 residues. For the CDR3, the DNA is TGTGCCACCAGTGATTCCTGGATCAGGGGGCAAACCGGGGAGCTGTTTTTT. Its protein product is CATSDSWIRGQTGELFF.

This rearrangement joins TRBV19 to TRBJ2-2; TRBD1 aligns across 7 bases. Trimming cost V 5 bases and J 5 bases; bases outside gene matches: 5. CDR3 length equals 14 residues. CDR1 and CDR2 (germline): LNHDA, SQIVND (reference sequence). The CDR3 region is CASSAQTGTGELFF. DNA of the CDR3: TGTGCCAGTAGTGCTCAGACAGGGACCGGGGAGCTGTTTTTT.

This clone was seen just once. This chain connects TRBV9 to TRBJ2-3; 8 bases map to TRBD2. The length of the CDR3 is 16 residues. Germline V lookup: CDR1 SGDLS, CDR2 YYNGEE. The J segment lost 0 bases and the V segment lost 4 bases, leaving 7 bases of the junction unmatched. CDR3: CASSSRLAPSTDTQYF. The CDR3 DNA reads as TGTGCCAGCAGCTCCCGACTAGCGCCGAGCACAGATACGCAGTATTTT.

This clone occurred once. V usage is TRBV6-5 and J usage is TRBJ2-7, with TRBD1 matching over 8 bases. The length of the CDR3 is 15 residues. Trimming at V came to 2 bases and at J to 6 bases, leaving 9 bases not matched to a gene. Per germline, CDR1 MNHEY and CDR2 SVGAGI. Here the CDR3 reads CASSYQGQVEGEQYF. CDR3 DNA sequence: TGTGCCAGCAGTTACCAGGGACAGGTAGAAGGCGAGCAGTACTTC.

CDR3 amino acids: CASMAGAWEAFF. CDR3 DNA sequence: TGTGCCAGCATGGCGGGGGCCTGGGAAGCTTTCTTT. V usage is TRBV6-5 and J usage is TRBJ1-1, with D perhaps matching TRBD1 (6 bases). Germline V gene data show CDR1 as MNHEY and CDR2 as SVGAGI. The CDR3 covers 12 residues. V was trimmed by 7 bases and J by 8 bases, leaving 14 bases between them.

V is TRBV7-3 and J is TRBJ1-1; D is uncertain. Trimming cost V 1 base and J 8 bases, with 8 bases left between them. The CDR3 covers 12 residues. Per the germline V gene, CDR1 is SGHTA and CDR2 is FQGTGA. DNA for the CDR3: TGTGCCAGCAGCTTAAATTCCGGGGAAGCTTTCTTT. It yields the protein CASSLNSGEAFF. The variable domain in full, with the rest retrieved from reference TRBV7-3 and TRBJ1-1, is GAGVSQTPSNKVTEKGKYVELRCDPISGHTALYWYRQSLGQGPEFLIYFQGTGAADDSGLPNDRFFAVRPEGSVSTLKIQRTERGDSAVYLCASSLNSGEAFFGQGTRLTVV.

The rearrangement uses TRBV25-1 and TRBJ2-7; unclear D gene. Per the germline V gene, CDR1 is MGHDK and CDR2 is SYGVNS. CDR3 length: 11 residues. The ends were cut back, 6 bases at V and 0 bases at J, with 3 bases in the middle. The CDR3 here is CASSVSYEQYF. As DNA, the CDR3 is TGTGCCAGCAGCGTCTCCTACGAGCAGTACTTC.

The chain recombines TRBV19 with TRBJ2-3; tentatively, D is TRBD1 (5 bases). The germline V gene has CDR1 LNHDA and CDR2 SQIVND (reference sequence). Trimming removed 8 bases at V and 4 bases at J, with 10 bases between. The CDR3 has 12 amino acids. CDR3 residues: CASVGAADTQYF. As DNA, the CDR3 is TGTGCCAGTGTAGGGGCTGCAGATACGCAGTATTTT.

This chain uses TRBV11-2 with TRBJ1-5; D is possibly TRBD1 (6 bases). Looked up from germline, CDR1 is SGHAT and CDR2 is FQNNGV. The CDR3 runs 14 residues. The V end lost 1 base, the J end lost 5 bases, and 9 bases lay between the germline ends. The chain's CDR3 is CASSLVGGDQPQHF. The CDR3 DNA sequence: TGTGCCAGCAGCTTAGTAGGGGGGGATCAGCCCCAGCATTTT.

This chain uses TRBV10-3 with TRBJ1-1, with 8 bases identical to TRBD1. V lost 8 bases to trimming and J lost 0 bases; unmatched junction nucleotides: 2. The germline V gene has CDR1 ENHRY and CDR2 SYGVKD. This CDR3 has 13 amino acids. The CDR3 DNA is TGTGCCATCGACAGGGGTATGAACACTGAAGCTTTCTTT. It translates to CAIDRGMNTEAFF.

The V and J genes are TRBV20-1 and TRBJ2-5; tentatively, D is TRBD2 (7 bases). The CDR3 extends over 13 amino acids. V was clipped by 3 bases and J by 5 bases, with 13 bases between them. Germline loops: CDR1 DFQATT, CDR2 SNEGSKA (reference sequence). The CDR3 spells CSASGGGLETQYF. The CDR3 DNA reads as TGCAGTGCTAGTGGGGGGGGCCTTGAGACCCAGTACTTC.

The V and J genes are TRBV28 and TRBJ1-6; D call uncertain. Trimming removed 7 bases from V and 0 bases from J, with 16 bases in between. The germline gives CDR1 MDHEN, CDR2 SYDVKM. This CDR3 comprises 17 residues. The CDR3 sequence: CASTTPGVVSYNSPLHF. The CDR3, as DNA: TGTGCCAGCACCACTCCCGGGGTTGTCTCCTATAATTCACCCCTCCACTTT.

The V gene is TRBV7-2, the J gene TRBJ2-3; TRBD2 matches at 14 bases. Germline loops: CDR1 SGHTA, CDR2 FQGNSA. Trimming took 5 bases from V and 4 from J; bases not matched to a gene: 5. This CDR3 has 16 residues. For the CDR3, the DNA is TGTGCCAGCAGCCAGGGACTAGCGGGAGCGGCAGATACGCAGTATTTT. Translating gives CASSQGLAGAADTQYF.

V usage is TRBV7-9 and J usage is TRBJ2-3, with 11 bases that match TRBD2. Germline CDR1 is SEHNR and CDR2 is FQNEAQ (reference sequence). This CDR3 has 16 residues. J lost 6 bases, V lost 5 bases, and 10 bases had no gene match. The chain's CDR3 is CASSPISGREGDTQYF. CDR3 in DNA: TGTGCCAGCAGCCCCATTAGCGGGAGGGAGGGCGATACGCAGTATTTT.

The V call is TRBV5-1, the J call TRBJ2-2; D gene unclear. Germline values: CDR1 SGHRS, CDR2 YFSETQ. This CDR3 contains 14 residues. V lost 4 bases to trimming and J lost 0 bases, with 7 bases between them. CDR3 region: CASSGGTNTGELFF. Here the CDR3 DNA reads TGCGCCAGCAGCGGCGGTACGAACACCGGGGAGCTGTTTTTT.

The rearrangement links TRBV5-1 to TRBJ1-4, with 9 bases identical to TRBD1. This CDR3 has 15 amino acids. Germline CDR1 reads SGHRS; CDR2 reads YFSETQ. V lost 0 bases and J lost 8; bases outside the gene matches: 5. CDR3: CASSLGGTGSEKLFF. CDR3 coding DNA: TGCGCCAGCAGCTTGGGCGGGACAGGGAGCGAAAAACTGTTTTTT.